This TCR beta chain stems from a study of blood T cell repertoires in COVID-19. There are 14 residues in the CDR3. Data came from immunoSEQ multiplex PCR; TCRdb stores just in-frame clones and leaves some out. The data hold some 220,000 clones, with around 84% observed a single time. The J gene is TRBJ1-6, the V gene TRBV21-1; the table assigns TRBD1, which was not confirmed against the DNA. TRBV21-1 constitutes a pseudogene. This sequence was found in a man in his fifties or sixties with active or convalescent COVID-19. Sample: peripheral blood. The CDR3 DNA follows: TGTGCCAGCAGCAGCAGGGCCTATAATTCACCCCTCCACTTT. Its translation is CASSSRAYNSPLHF.